This T cell receptor (beta chain) appears in the sequencing data of a study of shared clonotypes between healthy human individuals. Overall study results and limits: The represented genetic and exposure-history diversity was limited by the small number of donors. Across a few donors, naive CD4 shared around 5.1%, naive CD8 more than 3%, memory CD4 2% to 2.5%, memory CD8 more than 0.35%. Generation of non-shared clonotypes was less probable than generation of clonotypes shared by all four donors.

As concerns this clone: The antigen is unknown.

Per the germline V gene, CDR1 is MNHEY and CDR2 is SVGAGI. The ends lost 5 bases at V and 7 bases at J; junction bases unmatched: 10. CDR3 length equals 15 residues. Per the original data handling: In the immunoSEQ data, sequences were junction-only and lacked quality scores, so filtering differed. Using immunoSEQ multiplex PCR, the repertoire was profiled, and TCRdb retains in-frame clones only, with some absent. Clone size and the V and J calls come from that table; the DNA yielded D and trimming. This sample yields more than 1.2 million clones, of which just under 99% are seen a single time; roughly 0.36% belongs to the top ten.

Sequencing used naive CD4+ T cells sorted from blood. Subset indicated: CD45RA+ positively selected. V usage is TRBV6-5 and J usage is TRBJ2-2, with 7 positions matching TRBD2. The TCR sequence derives from a man younger than 40 in good health. Here the CDR3 reads CASSTMGGSGGELFF. The CDR3 DNA sequence: TGTGCCAGCAGTACTATGGGAGGGTCGGGCGGGGAGCTGTTTTTT.